The subject of this entry is one TCR beta chain. These data come from a study of blood T cell repertoires in COVID-19. Background on the study: The United States, Italy and Spain supplied acute and convalescent COVID-19 samples.

Sequencing was performed with immunoSEQ multiplex PCR; in TCRdb, only in-frame clones are kept and a portion is missing. The data show about 310,000 clones, 90% seen once. Germline lookup yields CDR1 SGHNT and CDR2 YYREEE (reference sequence). This CDR3 spans 14 amino acids. The V gene end was trimmed by 5 bases and the J gene end by 3 bases; junction bases not matched to a gene: 7. Followed over time, Seattle patients had been enrolled while infection was active. This sequence joins TRBV5-4 and TRBJ1-2; 7 bases line up with TRBD1. The material sequenced was peripheral blood. This TCR was recovered from a woman younger than 45 with COVID-19, enrolled during active disease. CDR3 loop: CASSANRGDYGYTF. Written as DNA, the CDR3 is TGTGCCAGCAGTGCAAACAGGGGTGACTATGGCTACACCTTC.